Listed below are T cell receptor beta chains from one sample, sequenced in a study of cytomegalovirus exposure and HLA in healthy donors. Profiling relied on immunoSEQ multiplex PCR, and the TCRdb table lists in-frame clones only, not all of them. This sample has about 170,000 clones, with around 82% found just once. Sequenced material: PBMCs. The origin of the receptors is a boy between 2 and 15 years old in good health and CMV-seronegative. CDR3s include the opening cysteine and the closing phenylalanine or tryptophan. A D gene is named only where the DNA matches it firmly. Clone size is not always given. Where it is, it says once, few, many or a class for expanded clones.

V	D	size	J	CDR3	DNA
TRBV29-1	TRBD1	.	TRBJ1-2	CSVDSTGGNYGYTF	TGCAGCGTTGACAGCACAGGGGGCAACTATGGCTACACCTTC
TRBV5-1	TRBD2	.	TRBJ2-7	CASSLGLAVVVEQYF	TGCGCCAGCAGCTTGGGACTAGCGGTGGTTGTCGAGCAGTACTTC
TRBV4-2	TRBD2	.	TRBJ2-7	CASSQALTSGSSYEQYF	TGTGCCAGCAGCCAAGCCCTTACTAGCGGGAGCTCCTACGAGCAGTACTTC
TRBV27	TRBD2	.	TRBJ2-2	CASSPGLAGETGELFF	TGTGCCAGCAGTCCCGGACTAGCGGGAGAAACCGGGGAGCTGTTTTTT
TRBV6-5	TRBD2	.	TRBJ2-7	CASSYEAGGLYEQYF	TGTGCCAGCAGTTACGAAGCGGGAGGGCTCTACGAGCAGTACTTC
TRBV28	.	.	TRBJ1-2	CASSLTDRYYAGYTF	TGTGCCAGCAGTTTGACCGACAGGTATTACGCTGGCTACACCTTC
TRBV7-6	TRBD1	few	TRBJ2-7	CASTMTGVLSSSYEQYF	TGTGCCAGCACCATGACAGGGGTCCTCTCAAGCTCCTACGAGCAGTACTTC
TRBV9	.	few	TRBJ1-2	CASSVQGGYGYTF	TGTGCCAGCAGCGTACAGGGTGGCTATGGCTACACCTTC
TRBV4-2	TRBD2	.	TRBJ2-3	CASSQISGRKTDTQYF	TGTGCCAGCAGCCAAATTAGCGGGAGAAAGACAGATACGCAGTATTTT
TRBV6-5	TRBD1	.	TRBJ2-2	CASSLPGQGTAGELFF	TGTGCCAGCAGTTTACCGGGACAGGGTACTGCCGGGGAGCTGTTTTTT
TRBV9	.	.	TRBJ2-3	CASSAGLWSTDTQYF	TGTGCCAGCAGCGCGGGGTTGTGGTCCACAGATACGCAGTATTTT
TRBV13	.	.	TRBJ1-2	CASSGGTGHAIYGYTF	TGTGCCAGCAGCGGGGGCACAGGGCACGCCATCTATGGCTACACCTTC
TRBV23-1	.	.	TRBJ2-5	CASSRPAGIVQETQYF	TGCGCCAGCAGCCGACCTGCAGGGATTGTGCAAGAGACCCAGTACTTC
TRBV7-9	TRBD1	.	TRBJ2-2	CASSPDRGNTGELFF	TGTGCCAGCAGCCCCGACAGGGGGAACACCGGGGAGCTGTTTTTT
TRBV5-1	TRBD1	.	TRBJ1-4	CASSSGQGGEKLFF	TGCGCCAGCAGCTCGGGACAGGGCGGTGAAAAACTGTTTTTT
TRBV27	.	.	TRBJ1-5	CASSPQGSNQPQHF	TGTGCCAGCAGTCCTCAGGGTAGCAATCAGCCCCAGCATTTT
TRBV7-6	.	.	TRBJ1-5	CASSLKGSSQPQHF	TGTGCCAGCAGCTTAAAAGGGAGTAGTCAGCCCCAGCATTTT
TRBV27	TRBD1	.	TRBJ1-2	CASSSIGTGTYGYTF	TGTGCCAGCAGTTCAATAGGGACAGGGACCTATGGCTACACCTTC
TRBV4-1	TRBD1	.	TRBJ1-1	CASSRPRGQGAWGTEAFF	TGCGCCAGCAGCCGCCCTAGGGGGCAGGGGGCTTGGGGCACTGAAGCTTTCTTT
TRBV5-1	.	.	TRBJ2-7	CASSPGGRTSSYEQYF	TGCGCCAGCAGCCCCGGGGGGCGGACGAGCTCCTACGAGCAGTACTTC
TRBV28	TRBD2	.	TRBJ2-3	CASSLWTSGTDTQYF	TGTGCCAGCAGTTTGTGGACTAGCGGCACAGATACGCAGTATTTT
TRBV5-6	.	.	TRBJ2-5	CASSRGGTPQETQYF	TGTGCCAGCAGCCGGGGAGGGACACCCCAAGAGACCCAGTACTTC
TRBV2	.	.	TRBJ2-3	CARERQTSREGNTQYF	TGTGCCAGGGAGAGGCAGACTTCTCGGGAAGGGAATACGCAGTATTTT
TRBV6-1	TRBD1	.	TRBJ2-3	CASTWDRSTDTQYF	TGTGCCAGCACCTGGGACAGGAGCACAGATACGCAGTATTTT
TRBV12-5	TRBD2	once	TRBJ2-2	CASGLVNMGVVAGDDTGELFF	TGTGCTAGTGGTTTGGTAAACATGGGCGTCGTAGCGGGAGACGACACCGGGGAGCTGTTTTTT